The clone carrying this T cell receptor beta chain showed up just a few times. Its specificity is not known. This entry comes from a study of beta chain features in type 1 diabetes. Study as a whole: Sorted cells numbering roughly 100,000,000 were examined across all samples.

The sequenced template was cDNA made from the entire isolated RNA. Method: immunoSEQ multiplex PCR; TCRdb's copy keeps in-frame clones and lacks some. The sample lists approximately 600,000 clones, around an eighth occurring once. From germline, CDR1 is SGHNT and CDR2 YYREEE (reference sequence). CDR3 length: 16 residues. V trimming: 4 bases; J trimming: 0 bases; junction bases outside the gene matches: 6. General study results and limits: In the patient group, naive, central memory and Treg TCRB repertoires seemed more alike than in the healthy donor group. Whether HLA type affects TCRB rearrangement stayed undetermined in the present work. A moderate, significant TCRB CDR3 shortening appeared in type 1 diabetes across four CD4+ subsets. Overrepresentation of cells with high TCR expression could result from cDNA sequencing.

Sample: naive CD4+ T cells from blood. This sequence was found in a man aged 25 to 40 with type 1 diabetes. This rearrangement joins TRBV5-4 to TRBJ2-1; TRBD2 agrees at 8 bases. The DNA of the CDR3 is TGTGCCAGCAGCCCGGCGCTAGCGGGCTCCTACAATGAGCAGTTCTTC. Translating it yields CASSPALAGSYNEQFF.